This TCR beta chain was retrieved from a study of somatic mutations in cytotoxic T cells in rheumatoid arthritis. Broader study findings: Among around 70 patients, 7 or 8 showed a largest CD8+ clone that surpassed 20% of CD8+ cells. Researchers did not know the antigen targets of the expanded CD8+ clones.

The data were produced by immunoSEQ multiplex PCR, yet TCRdb's version contains in-frame clones alone and is incomplete. This sample has about 18,000 clones, with approximately 82% found just once. Concerning this clone itself: The antigen is undetermined.

Positive magnetic bead selection isolated CD4+ and CD8+ cells, and flow cytometry checked purity. Trimming left V 3 bases short and J 5 bases short, with 15 bases between. The CDR3 has 15 amino acids. Germline CDR1 and CDR2: MGHRA and YSYEKL. The chain links TRBV4-1 to TRBJ2-3, with D unclear. This clonotype was sampled from an adult with rheumatoid arthritis. The specimen was CD8+ T cells sorted from blood. The CDR3 loop reads CASSHIDTLGDTQYF. The CDR3 region has the DNA TGCGCCAGCAGCCACATCGACACATTAGGAGATACGCAGTATTTT.